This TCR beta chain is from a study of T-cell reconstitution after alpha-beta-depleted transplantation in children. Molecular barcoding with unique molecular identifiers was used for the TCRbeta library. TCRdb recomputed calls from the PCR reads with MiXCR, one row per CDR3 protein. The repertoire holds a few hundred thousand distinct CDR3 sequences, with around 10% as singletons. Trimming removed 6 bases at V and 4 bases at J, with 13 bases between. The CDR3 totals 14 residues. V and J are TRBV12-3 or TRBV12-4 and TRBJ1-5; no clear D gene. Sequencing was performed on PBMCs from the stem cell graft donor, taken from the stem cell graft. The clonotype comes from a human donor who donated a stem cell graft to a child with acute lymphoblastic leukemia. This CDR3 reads CASRARSGNQPQHF. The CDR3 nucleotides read TGTGCCAGCAGAGCCAGGTCCGGGAATCAGCCCCAGCATTTT.